This T cell receptor (beta chain) was documented in a study of T-cell memory formation after mild COVID-19. This clonotype has just a few counts. Via MiXCR, TCRdb re-called the 5' RACE reads, giving one row per CDR3 protein. Seen here are 120,000 to 150,000 distinct CDR3 sequences, 6% to 7% observed once, and the top ten hold just over 2%. Trimming removed 1 base at V and 0 bases at J, with 9 bases between. Germline CDR1 is SGHDN and CDR2 is FVKESK. The CDR3 spans 16 residues. Sample: PBMCs or a T cell subset sorted from them (not recorded which). The chain is built from TRBV14 and TRBJ1-4, with D uncertain. The source of this sequence is an adult woman who had mild COVID-19 (a few samples of this study predate the infection). Cell type and time point are not known. The CDR3 region has the DNA TGTGCCAGCAGCCAAGTCAGGAGTCCAACTAATGAAAAACTGTTTTTT. This codes for CASSQVRSPTNEKLFF.